The next 13 T cell receptor beta chains were all read from a single sample in a study of molecular identifiers for immune sequencing clone quantification. TCRdb independently ran MiXCR on the PCR reads; one entry per CDR3 protein. The profile shows over 600,000 distinct CDR3 sequences, 20% of them singletons. Source material: naive CD8+ T cells from blood, with Jurkat cell RNA spiked in. Subset reported: FACS-sorted CD8+CD4-CCR7+CD45RA+ naive T cells. These receptors were obtained from a human donor in good health. Some libraries in this study had Jurkat cell RNA spiked in.

This clonotype showed up many times. This chain links TRBV7-9 with TRBJ2-3, with 7 bases aligning to TRBD2. This CDR3 is 17 amino acids long. V was clipped by 4 bases and J by 5 bases; unmatched bases: 15. Germline-derived CDR1 and CDR2 are SEHNR and FQNEAQ (reference sequence). The CDR3 region has the DNA TGTGCCAGCAGCTCCGATGACCCACCCGCGGGAGTAGATACGCAGTATTTT. Translated, it gives CASSSDDPPAGVDTQYF.

This clonotype occurred once. The chain links TRBV10-3 to TRBJ2-3; 11 bases are a match to TRBD2. This CDR3 is built from 19 residues. The V segment lost 4 bases and the J segment 0 bases; nucleotides outside the gene matches: 12. Germline loops: CDR1 ENHRY, CDR2 SYGVKD. CDR3 DNA: TGTGCCATCAGTGGAACCGGGACTAGCGGTGACTCTAGCACAGATACGCAGTATTTT. As protein: CAISGTGTSGDSSTDTQYF.

This clonotype has more than one count but fewer than ten. The chain is built from TRBV6-6 and TRBJ2-7, with D possibly matching TRBD2 (6 bases). Trimming removed 1 base from V and 0 bases from J, with 13 bases in between. This CDR3 has 16 residues. Germline CDR1 and CDR2: MNHNY and SVGAGI (reference sequence). CDR3 loop: CASSYLGEEFSYEQYF. The CDR3 region has the DNA TGTGCCAGCAGTTACTTAGGGGAGGAATTCTCCTACGAGCAGTACTTC.

The chain links TRBV30 to TRBJ2-1; TRBD1 aligns across 10 bases. The germline V gene has CDR1 GTSNPN and CDR2 SVGIG (reference sequence). J was trimmed by 10 bases and V by 5 bases; bases with no gene match: 14. The CDR3 is made up of 15 amino acids. This chain's CDR3 is CAWGDRDRGTGEQFF. The CDR3 DNA follows: TGTGCCTGGGGAGATCGGGACAGGGGTACGGGGGAGCAGTTCTTC.

On this clonotype: This could be a read error, since a much larger clone is one nucleotide away. The J gene is TRBJ2-3, the V gene TRBV4-3; D is unresolved. The CDR3 has 16 residues. Per the germline V gene, CDR1 is LGHNA and CDR2 is YSLEER. V dropped 0 bases and J dropped 2 bases, with 12 bases sitting between them. CDR3 nucleotide sequence: TGCGCCAGCAGCCAAGATAGAACCTCTGCCACAGATACGCAGTATTTT. Translation: CASSQDRTSATDTQYF.

As concerns this clonotype: A clone one base away is much larger, so this may be a read error. The rearrangement joins TRBV28 to TRBJ2-7; 8 bases agree with TRBD2. This CDR3 has 15 residues. From germline, CDR1 is MDHEN and CDR2 SYDVKM. CDR3 nucleotide sequence: TGTGCCAGCAGTTTACGGGGGGGGAGGGACTACGAGCAGCACTTC. Translated: CASSLRGGRDYEQHF.

This clonotype occurred a few times. J is TRBJ2-3 and V is TRBV6-6; D possibly uses TRBD1 or TRBD2 (6 bases each). This CDR3 region has 16 residues. Trimming took off 5 bases at V and 6 bases at J, with 21 bases between the two ends. Germline loops: CDR1 MNHNY, CDR2 SVGAGI (reference sequence). The CDR3 here is CASSPSFRGPGDTQYF. DNA of the CDR3: TGTGCCAGCAGTCCATCTTTTCGGGGGCCGGGCGATACGCAGTATTTT.

In its sample, this clonotype was seen many times. The V call is TRBV4-1, the J call TRBJ1-3; 7 nucleotides line up with TRBD1. This CDR3 comprises 19 residues. With V trimmed by 1 base and J by 1 base, 13 bases remained unmatched. Germline V lookup: CDR1 MGHRA, CDR2 YSYEKL. The DNA for the CDR3 is TGCGCCAGCAGCCAAGGACAGGGCAACAGCAAATATTCTGGAAACACCATATATTTT. Residues: CASSQGQGNSKYSGNTIYF.

For this clonotype: Being one base from a much bigger clone, this may be a read error. The chain joins TRBV28 to TRBJ2-7; TRBD2 matches at 11 bases. Germline values: CDR1 MDHEN, CDR2 SYDVKM. This CDR3 contains 13 residues. After removal of 6 bases from V and 11 bases from J, the junction contained 9 bases not matched to a gene. CDR3 residues: CASSLGGLAEEYF. CDR3 sequence (DNA): TGTGCCAGCAGCCTAGGGGGACTAGCGGAAGAGTACTTC.

As to this clonotype: Just one base apart from a much larger clone, this may be a read error. The chain has TRBV7-6 and TRBJ2-1, with TRBD2 identical over 8 bases. J gave up 6 bases and V 5 bases, and 21 bases lay outside the gene matches. There are 19 residues in the CDR3. The germline V gene has CDR1 SGHVS and CDR2 FNYEAQ. DNA of the CDR3: TGTGCCAGCAGCCAATCACTTGCTAGCGGGTTTTTTCAAGTCAATGAGCAGTTCTTC. This encodes CASSQSLASGFFQVNEQFF.

This clonotype was seen at least ten times. The rearrangement links TRBV29-1 to TRBJ2-7; no clear D. The CDR3 contains 13 residues. CDR1 is SQVTM, CDR2 ANQGSEA, per germline. The V end was cut by 4 bases, the J end by 2 bases, with 12 bases between. CDR3 protein: CSVVLSLTYEQYF. The CDR3 DNA sequence: TGCAGCGTTGTTTTATCGCTGACCTACGAGCAGTACTTC.

On this clonotype itself: It may be a read error: a sequence one base away is much more abundant. The chain combines TRBV7-9 with TRBJ1-2; the D gene is possibly TRBD1 (5 bases). The ends were cut back, 4 bases at V and 3 bases at J, with 15 bases in the middle. Per the germline V gene, CDR1 is SEHNR and CDR2 is FQNEAQ (reference sequence). The CDR3 contains 15 residues. The CDR3 coding sequence is TGTGCCAGCAGCTATGGGGCAGGGAGTTACTATGGCTACACCTTC. Its translation is CASSYGAGSYYGYTF.

This clonotype came up many times. V and J are TRBV5-4 and TRBJ1-1; D gene ambiguous. The CDR3 is 14 amino acids. V lost 0 bases and J lost 5, with 11 bases in between. The V gene's germline CDR1 is SGHNT and CDR2 YYREEE (reference sequence). The CDR3 region has the DNA TGTGCCAGCAGCTTGGGTCACGCGGGAACTGAAGCTTTCTTT. Amino acid sequence: CASSLGHAGTEAFF.